These 32 T cell receptor beta chains were sequenced from one sample in a study of cytomegalovirus exposure and HLA in healthy donors. The primer mix had 60 Vbeta and 13 Jbeta primers. Repertoires were generated with immunoSEQ multiplex PCR, while TCRdb's copy carries only in-frame clones and drops some. The table includes 150,000 to 200,000 clones, 76% detected once. Input material: PBMCs. The receptor set was obtained from a male donor in good health and CMV-seronegative.

The chain couples TRBV7-9 to TRBJ2-1; D possibly corresponds to TRBD1 (6 bases). This CDR3 comprises 15 residues. Germline CDR1 and CDR2: SEHNR and FQNEAQ (reference sequence). V was cut by 5 bases and J by 1 base, with 12 bases left in between. Here the CDR3 reads CASSNYRASYNEQFF. CDR3 nucleotides: TGTGCCAGCAGCAACTACAGGGCGTCCTACAATGAGCAGTTCTTC.

The chain's CDR3 is CASNKEGGQGRQETQYF. The DNA for the CDR3 is TGTGCCAGCAACAAAGAGGGCGGACAGGGCCGCCAAGAGACCCAGTACTTC. The chain has TRBV21-1 and TRBJ2-5; no DNA check was done on the table's D call, TRBD1. TRBV21-1 is designated a pseudogene. This CDR3 comprises 17 residues.

The chain couples TRBV5-1 to TRBJ2-7; maybe TRBD2 (6 bases). Germline lookup yields CDR1 SGHRS and CDR2 YFSETQ. Trimming pared 8 bases from V and 7 bases from J, leaving 13 bases between. CDR3 length: 11 residues. The CDR3 here is CASKEEGEQYF. CDR3 DNA: TGCGCCAGTAAGGAGGAGGGTGAGCAGTACTTC.

The chain recombines TRBV4-3 with TRBJ1-3; D is unclear. V lost 1 base and J 0 bases, leaving 10 bases between the germline ends. Germline-derived CDR1 and CDR2 are LGHNA and YSLEER. The CDR3 runs to 16 residues. CDR3 in amino acids: CASSQGFLSSGNTIYF. CDR3 DNA: TGCGCCAGCAGCCAAGGCTTTCTGAGCTCTGGAAACACCATATATTTT.

The genes are TRBV4-1 and TRBJ2-1; 9 nucleotides agree with TRBD2. This CDR3 has 15 residues. CDR1 MGHRA and CDR2 YSYEKL come from the germline V gene. V lost 3 bases to trimming and J lost 8 bases; unmatched junction nucleotides: 8. The CDR3, as DNA: TGCGCCAGCAGCCAGAGGACTAGCGTCCAGGATGAGCAGTTCTTC. Protein: CASSQRTSVQDEQFF.

J is TRBJ1-1 and V is TRBV5-5; D may be TRBD1 (5 bases). Germline CDR1 is SGHKS and CDR2 is YYEKEE (reference sequence). The V end lost 2 bases, the J end lost 2 bases, and 13 bases lay between the germline ends. This CDR3 has 15 amino acids. The CDR3 DNA is TGTGCCAGCAGCTTTAGCCCGACAGTTAACACTGAAGCTTTCTTT. This sequence encodes CASSFSPTVNTEAFF.

Within the sample, this clone is medium-sized. The rearrangement uses TRBV6-1 and TRBJ1-2, with unresolved D. Trimming took 1 base from V and 4 from J, leaving 7 bases between them. This CDR3 has 13 residues. Germline CDR1 reads MNHNS; CDR2 reads SASEGT. The CDR3 protein is CASSEGEAYGYTF. DNA of the CDR3: TGTGCCAGCAGTGAAGGTGAGGCCTATGGCTACACCTTC.

This clone has a handful of counts. The chain joins TRBV7-6 to TRBJ1-1; D is uncertain. CDR3 length: 14 amino acids. Trimming stripped 1 base from V and 2 bases from J, with 8 bases between. From germline, CDR1 is SGHVS and CDR2 FNYEAQ. This CDR3 is CASSLGRLNTEAFF. CDR3 nucleotides: TGTGCCAGCAGCTTAGGCAGGCTTAACACTGAAGCTTTCTTT. Full variable domain (rest looked up from reference TRBV7-6 and TRBJ1-1): GAGVSQSPRYKVTKRGQDVALRCDPISGHVSLYWYRQALGQGPEFLTYFNYEAQQDKSGLPNDRFSAERPEGSISTLTIQRTEQRDSAMYRCASSLGRLNTEAFFGQGTRLTVV.

This clone has a single count. As DNA, the CDR3 is TGTGCAAGTCGCTTTTTAGCGGGCTCCTACGAGCAGTACTTC. Translating it yields CASRFLAGSYEQYF. V and J are TRBV12-2 and TRBJ2-7; the table assigns TRBD2, which was not confirmed against the DNA. TRBV12-2 is classified as a pseudogene. This CDR3 spans 14 amino acids.

V usage is TRBV27 and J usage is TRBJ2-7; 12 bases are a match to TRBD1. The germline V gene encodes CDR1 MNHEY and CDR2 SMNVEV (reference sequence). The CDR3 is 15 amino acids. Trimming cost V 1 base and J 4 bases; bases outside gene matches: 2. CDR3 amino acids: CASSLLGQGAYEQYF. CDR3 bases: TGTGCCAGCAGTTTATTGGGACAGGGGGCTTACGAGCAGTACTTC.

This clone showed up just a few times. The gene calls are TRBV7-9 and TRBJ2-3, with 11 bases matching TRBD2. CDR1 is SEHNR, CDR2 FQNEAQ, per germline (reference sequence). The V gene end was trimmed by 5 bases and the J gene end by 1 base; junction bases not matched to a gene: 5. This CDR3 is 16 amino acids long. The CDR3 loop reads CASSATSGSRTDTQYF. The CDR3 DNA reads TGTGCCAGCAGCGCCACTAGCGGGAGTCGCACAGATACGCAGTATTTT.

J is TRBJ2-2 and V is TRBV5-4, with 9 bases aligning to TRBD2. Germline CDR1 and CDR2: SGHNT and YYREEE (reference sequence). The V and J ends lost 3 bases and 5 bases, in that order; junction bases with no gene match: 8. The CDR3 runs 16 residues. In DNA, the CDR3 is TGTGCCAGCAGCTGGGGGGGACTAGCCGCGACCGGGGAGCTGTTTTTT. It specifies CASSWGGLAATGELFF.

In this sample, this clone turned up a few times. This chain uses TRBV9 with TRBJ2-7; 11 bases are a match to TRBD2. Trimming cost V 3 bases and J 6 bases; bases outside gene matches: 8. CDR1 is SGDLS and CDR2 is YYNGEE in the germline V gene. The CDR3 runs to 15 residues. CDR3 nucleotides: TGTGCCAGCAGCGGATCCGGGACTAGCGGAGTCGAGCAGTACTTC. This gives the protein CASSGSGTSGVEQYF.

This clone was detected only once. The genes are TRBV19 and TRBJ2-6; 8 bases align to TRBD2. The V gene end was trimmed by 4 bases and the J gene end by 2 bases; junction bases not matched to a gene: 16. Per germline, CDR1 LNHDA and CDR2 SQIVND (reference sequence). The CDR3 covers 20 residues. CDR3 nucleotide sequence: TGTGCCAGTAGTAAAATTGACAGGCCGGGGGGGGATACTGGGGCCAACGTCCTGACTTTC. Its protein product is CASSKIDRPGGDTGANVLTF.

This chain uses TRBV11-2 with TRBJ2-1, with unresolved D. V gave up 5 bases and J gave up 4 bases, with 9 bases separating them. The germline V gene has CDR1 SGHAT and CDR2 FQNNGV. The CDR3 spans 13 residues. The chain's CDR3 is CASSPQAYNEQFF. CDR3 nucleotide sequence: TGTGCCAGCAGCCCCCAGGCTTACAATGAGCAGTTCTTC.

CDR3 loop: CASSSIDTEAFF. CDR3 coding DNA: TGTGCCAGCAGTTCAATAGACACTGAAGCTTTCTTT. The chain combines TRBV28 with TRBJ1-1; D not resolved. The germline V gene encodes CDR1 MDHEN and CDR2 SYDVKM. Trimming left V 4 bases short and J 3 bases short, with 6 bases between. This CDR3 contains 12 residues.

Turning to this clone: Sequence at one end of the junction differs from germline and may be a read error. The chain combines TRBV30 with TRBJ1-1; 8 bases are a match to TRBD1. The germline gives CDR1 GTSNPN, CDR2 SVGIG (reference sequence). CDR3 length equals 14 residues. The CDR3 nucleotides are TGTGCCTGGAGTGTACTCCAGGGGGCATTATCTGGCTCCTTT. It specifies CAWSVLQGALSGSF.

This clone appeared a few times. The rearrangement joins TRBV9 to TRBJ2-5; 9 bases align to TRBD2. V shed 3 bases and J 1 base; nucleotides not matched to a gene: 10. The CDR3 is made up of 17 amino acids. The germline CDR1 and CDR2 sequences are SGDLS and YYNGEE. CDR3 DNA sequence: TGTGCCAGCAGCGCCGGAGGTAGCGGGGGTCTCCAAGAGACCCAGTACTTC. Encoded protein: CASSAGGSGGLQETQYF.

This clone was seen more than once but under ten times. The chain is built from TRBV7-9 and TRBJ1-4; 10 bases agree with TRBD1. Germline CDR1 SEHNR, CDR2 FQNEAQ (reference sequence). This CDR3 is built from 15 residues. Trimming cost V 4 bases and J 8 bases; bases outside gene matches: 7. CDR3 region: CASSYTGQGGEKLFF. The CDR3 DNA reads TGTGCCAGCAGCTACACCGGACAGGGGGGGGAAAAACTGTTTTTT.

The chain has TRBV11-3 and TRBJ2-7, with D perhaps matching TRBD1 (6 bases). This CDR3 has 13 amino acids. Germline values: CDR1 SGHNT, CDR2 YENEEA. V lost 5 bases and J 3 bases, leaving 11 bases between the germline ends. The CDR3 DNA follows: TGTGCCAGCAGCCTTCTACAGGGCTACGAGCAGTACTTC. Amino acid sequence: CASSLLQGYEQYF.

This clone was recorded a few times. The chain uses TRBV19 and TRBJ2-7; TRBD1 might be the D (5 bases). Germline CDR1 reads LNHDA; CDR2 reads SQIVND (reference sequence). The germline V and J ends were trimmed by 1 base and 3 bases, with 7 bases remaining between them. The CDR3 length is 13 residues. CDR3 DNA sequence: TGTGCCAGTAGTATAGCCAGGGACTACGAGCAGTACTTC. Its protein product is CASSIARDYEQYF.

The sample holds one count of this clone. The CDR3 sequence is CSVEPNTGRQETQYF. CDR3 bases: TGCAGCGTTGAGCCGAATACAGGGCGCCAAGAGACCCAGTACTTC. The chain uses TRBV29-1 and TRBJ2-5; D possibly corresponds to TRBD1 (6 bases). The CDR3 is 15 amino acids. Per the germline V gene, CDR1 is SQVTM and CDR2 is ANQGSEA. With 3 bases removed from V and 1 base from J, the gap between germline ends came to 15 bases.

About this clone: The sample contains more than one DNA sequence encoding this CDR3. CDR3 nucleotide sequence: TGTGCCAGCAGCTCCAGGGGTTATAGCAATCAGCCCCAGCATTTT. Residues: CASSSRGYSNQPQHF. V and J are TRBV5-6 and TRBJ1-5, with D tentatively TRBD1 (6 bases). Germline loops: CDR1 SGHDT, CDR2 YYEEEE. Trimming removed 3 bases at V and 0 bases at J, with 10 bases between. This CDR3 has 15 residues.

This clone has only a few counts. The chain is built from TRBV27 and TRBJ2-7; TRBD2 matches at 13 bases. Germline V lookup: CDR1 MNHEY, CDR2 SMNVEV (reference sequence). The CDR3 runs to 14 residues. Trimming at V came to 5 bases and at J to 2 bases, leaving 0 bases not matched to a gene. CDR3 sequence (DNA): TGTGCCAGCAGTACTAGCGGGGGGGCCTACGAGCAGTACTTC. Translated, it gives CASSTSGGAYEQYF.

This clone was counted a few times. The V call is TRBV7-6, the J call TRBJ2-5; 7 bases fit TRBD2. The CDR3 totals 14 residues. J was trimmed by 7 bases and V by 3 bases; bases with no gene match: 8. CDR1 SGHVS and CDR2 FNYEAQ come from the germline V gene. CDR3 amino acids: CASSFASGGGTQYF. CDR3 nucleotides: TGTGCCAGCAGCTTCGCTAGCGGCGGGGGGACCCAGTACTTC.

This chain uses TRBV19 with TRBJ2-5; TRBD1 matches at 11 bases. V was pared by 5 bases and J by 4 bases, with 3 bases of the junction left unmatched. The CDR3 has 14 amino acids. Germline loops: CDR1 LNHDA, CDR2 SQIVND (reference sequence). The CDR3: CASSGQGAGETQYF. CDR3 nucleotide sequence: TGTGCCAGTAGTGGACAGGGGGCGGGAGAGACCCAGTACTTC.

This clone was seen just once. This chain uses TRBV30 with TRBJ1-6, with a weak D call TRBD1 (5 bases). The V end lost 4 bases, the J end lost 6 bases, and 13 bases lay between the germline ends. Looked up from germline, CDR1 is GTSNPN and CDR2 is SVGIG (reference sequence). The CDR3 runs 14 residues. The CDR3 sequence is CAWMWQGGNSPLHF. The CDR3 nucleotides are TGTGCCTGGATGTGGCAGGGAGGTAATTCACCCCTCCACTTT.

V and J are TRBV11-3 and TRBJ2-2, with D perhaps TRBD1 (6 bases). V was pared by 6 bases and J by 6 bases, with 11 bases between. CDR3 length equals 13 residues. Germline CDR1 and CDR2: SGHNT and YENEEA. The CDR3 sequence: CASSFTGPGELFF. The CDR3 DNA reads TGTGCCAGCAGTTTTACAGGGCCCGGGGAGCTGTTTTTT.

This chain connects TRBV28 to TRBJ1-2; perhaps TRBD1 as D (5 bases). CDR3 length: 15 amino acids. V gave up 4 bases and J gave up 4 bases, with 16 bases separating them. The germline CDR1 and CDR2 sequences are MDHEN and SYDVKM. The CDR3 coding sequence is TGTGCCAGCAGTTCCCAGGGCCCGAGAGGCTATGGCTACACCTTC. It specifies CASSSQGPRGYGYTF.

The chain carries TRBV18 and TRBJ1-5; 9 nucleotides agree with TRBD1. Germline V gives CDR1 KGHSH, CDR2 LQKENI. This CDR3 contains 18 residues. Trimming took 1 base from V and 6 from J; bases not matched to a gene: 13. The CDR3 is CASSPRTGGFGVVQPQHF. CDR3 nucleotide sequence: TGTGCCAGCTCACCACGTACAGGGGGCTTTGGTGTGGTTCAGCCCCAGCATTTT.

V is TRBV7-8 and J is TRBJ2-7, with D perhaps TRBD2 (6 bases). V lost 7 bases to trimming and J lost 0 bases, with 13 bases between them. The CDR3 spans 14 residues. The V gene's germline CDR1 is SGHVS and CDR2 FQNEAQ. The CDR3 DNA reads TGTGCCAGCACTAGGTGGGGGGACTCCTACGAGCAGTACTTC. It yields the protein CASTRWGDSYEQYF.

The rearrangement joins TRBV5-1 to TRBJ2-1; D possibly corresponds to TRBD2 (7 bases). CDR3 size: 14 residues. V was trimmed by 5 bases and J by 5 bases, leaving 14 bases between them. CDR1 is SGHRS, CDR2 YFSETQ, per germline. The DNA for the CDR3 is TGCGCCAGCAGGAGCCGGGGGGCGGACAATGAGCAGTTCTTC. This codes for CASRSRGADNEQFF.